The 26 T cell receptor beta chains presented below share a single source sample, sequenced in a study of a mutant IDH1 vaccine in newly diagnosed glioma. For these receptors, no antigen is known. The time point denotes: week 23, last vaccination. All doses held 300 ug of mutant IDH1 20-mer peptide, with topical imiquimod. Sequencing was performed with immunoSEQ multiplex PCR; in TCRdb, only in-frame clones are kept and a portion is missing. The table includes approximately 82,000 clones, 75% to 90% detected once. The specimen was PBMCs, collected from a glioma patient whose treatment included an IDH1 peptide vaccine. These receptor sequences come from a woman in her forties or fifties with glioma.

The rearrangement uses TRBV4-1 and TRBJ1-5, with TRBD1 identical over 8 bases. Trimming at V came to 4 bases and at J to 10 bases, leaving 15 bases not matched to a gene. CDR1 is MGHRA and CDR2 is YSYEKL in the germline V gene. The CDR3 has 16 amino acids. CDR3 protein: CASSRTWARGPEPQHF. Written as DNA, the CDR3 is TGCGCCAGCAGCCGAACTTGGGCCAGGGGGCCAGAACCCCAGCATTTT.

This clone occurred a few times. The chain carries TRBV4-1 and TRBJ1-1; no definite D call. Trimming removed 4 bases from V and 1 base from J, with 7 bases in between. Germline lookup yields CDR1 MGHRA and CDR2 YSYEKL. The CDR3 is made up of 13 amino acids. The CDR3 nucleotides are TGCGCCAGCAGCCGACGAGAGAACACTGAAGCTTTCTTT. Translated: CASSRRENTEAFF.

The chain combines TRBV7-9 with TRBJ1-4; 8 bases agree with TRBD1. Trimming at V came to 5 bases and at J to 7 bases, leaving 15 bases not matched to a gene. This CDR3 spans 17 amino acids. Germline lookup yields CDR1 SEHNR and CDR2 FQNEAQ (reference sequence). In nucleotides, the CDR3 is TGTGCCAGCAGCCCTTCGACAGGGGCAAGAGGGGGTGAAAAACTGTTTTTT. Its protein product is CASSPSTGARGGEKLFF. Supplemented by reference TRBV7-9 and TRBJ1-4, the full variable domain reads DTGVSQNPRHKITKRGQNVTFRCDPISEHNRLYWYRQTLGQGPEFLTYFQNEAQLEKSRLLSDRFSAERPKGSFSTLEIQRTEQGDSAMYLCASSPSTGARGGEKLFFGSGTQLSVL.

The V and J genes are TRBV19 and TRBJ1-5; D is possibly TRBD1 (6 bases). Germline loops: CDR1 LNHDA, CDR2 SQIVND (reference sequence). V was trimmed by 5 bases and J by 4 bases, leaving 15 bases between them. The CDR3 is 15 residues long. The DNA of the CDR3 is TGTGCCAGTAGTCCGACAGCTAGGGGGAATCAGCCCCAGCATTTT. Its protein product is CASSPTARGNQPQHF. Variable domain in full (rest from reference TRBV19 and TRBJ1-5): DGGITQSPKYLFRKEGQNVTLSCEQNLNHDAMYWYRQDPGQGLRLIYYSQIVNDFQKGDIAEGYSVSREKKESFPLTVTSAQKNPTAFYLCASSPTARGNQPQHFGDGTRLSIL.

The V call is TRBV6-1, the J call TRBJ2-1, with TRBD2 matching over 13 bases. This CDR3 has 14 residues. CDR1 and CDR2 from the germline V gene are MNHNS and SASEGT. Unmatched junction bases numbered 5, after V lost 6 bases and J lost 9 bases. The CDR3 region has the DNA TGTGCCAGCAGCGGACTAGCGGGAGTCCCTGAGCAGTTCTTC. Protein sequence: CASSGLAGVPEQFF.

This sequence joins TRBV30 and TRBJ1-1, with TRBD1 matching over 9 bases. The CDR3 spans 13 residues. Germline CDR1 is GTSNPN and CDR2 is SVGIG (reference sequence). J lost 4 bases, V lost 2 bases, and 2 bases had no gene match. CDR3 nucleotides: TGTGCCTGGAGTACAGGGGGCGCCACTGAAGCTTTCTTT. Translating it yields CAWSTGGATEAFF.

The rearrangement joins TRBV18 to TRBJ1-6; D not resolved. The CDR3 covers 17 residues. The germline gives CDR1 KGHSH, CDR2 LQKENI. The V end was cut by 4 bases, the J end by 4 bases, with 17 bases between. Here the CDR3 reads CASSLTTRVSYNSPLHF. CDR3 coding DNA: TGTGCCAGCTCACTAACGACGAGGGTCTCTTATAATTCACCCCTCCACTTT.

The rearrangement uses TRBV5-1 and TRBJ2-1; D not resolved. CDR3 size: 12 residues. CDR1 and CDR2 (germline): SGHRS, YFSETQ. The germline V and J ends were trimmed by 4 bases and 10 bases, with 12 bases remaining between them. CDR3 in DNA: TGCGCCAGCAGCCCTGAGGCCCGGGAGCAGTTCTTC. Translating gives CASSPEAREQFF.

The chain combines TRBV2 with TRBJ1-1, with D possibly being TRBD1 (5 bases). This CDR3 spans 13 amino acids. V dropped 8 bases and J dropped 1 base, with 11 bases sitting between them. Per germline, CDR1 SNHLY and CDR2 FYNNEI. CDR3 in DNA: TGTGCCAGCGAGATTGGGGGGAACACTGAAGCTTTCTTT. Translating gives CASEIGGNTEAFF.

The chain has TRBV9 and TRBJ2-7; 9 nucleotides match TRBD2. The V gene end was trimmed by 0 bases and the J gene end by 6 bases; junction bases not matched to a gene: 7. The CDR3 has 15 amino acids. Germline CDR1 is SGDLS and CDR2 is YYNGEE. This CDR3 reads CASSVGVSGSGEQYF. As DNA, the CDR3 is TGTGCCAGCAGCGTAGGGGTTAGCGGGAGTGGCGAGCAGTACTTC.

This clone appeared a single time. The gene calls are TRBV19 and TRBJ2-1; possible D gene TRBD2, 7 bases. The V gene lost 11 bases and the J gene lost 0 bases, with 14 bases spanning the gap. The germline gives CDR1 LNHDA, CDR2 SQIVND (reference sequence). The CDR3 runs 14 residues. CDR3 sequence: CAVRRGGSYNEQFF. The CDR3 DNA is TGTGCCGTCCGGAGGGGGGGCTCCTACAATGAGCAGTTCTTC.

The CDR3 region has the DNA TGCAGCGTTGCGGGACAGGGAAATAATTCACCCCTCCACTTT. Its protein product is CSVAGQGNNSPLHF. The chain is built from TRBV29-1 and TRBJ1-6; 9 bases are a match to TRBD1. This CDR3 region has 14 residues. Losses at the gene ends were 4 bases for V and 5 bases for J; bases not matched to a gene: 3. The V gene's germline CDR1 is SQVTM and CDR2 ANQGSEA.

The chain joins TRBV11-2 to TRBJ1-3, with D hard to call. The CDR3 loop spans 16 amino acids. Trimming left V 5 bases short and J 2 bases short, with 16 bases between. Germline V gives CDR1 SGHAT, CDR2 FQNNGV. The CDR3 region is CASSPFRGGTGNTIYF. Written as DNA, the CDR3 is TGTGCCAGCAGCCCCTTCCGGGGAGGTACTGGAAACACCATATATTTT.

The chain carries TRBV5-4 and TRBJ1-4; 9 bases align to TRBD1. Germline assignment: CDR1 SGHNT and CDR2 YYREEE (reference sequence). The J segment lost 2 bases and the V segment lost 4 bases, leaving 6 bases of the junction unmatched. The CDR3 runs 16 residues. CDR3 coding DNA: TGTGCCAGCAGCCGGGGGACAGGGACGACTAATGAAAAACTGTTTTTT. Translation: CASSRGTGTTNEKLFF.

This clone was detected a few times. The chain employs TRBV6-6 and TRBJ1-1; perhaps TRBD1 as D (5 bases). The CDR3 is 14 amino acids. The germline V gene has CDR1 MNHNY and CDR2 SVGAGI (reference sequence). V lost 4 bases to trimming and J lost 7 bases, with 16 bases between them. The CDR3 DNA reads as TGTGCCAGCAGTTTCAATAGGGGCACAGTTGAAGCTTTCTTT. Translation gives CASSFNRGTVEAFF.

This clone has more than one count but fewer than ten. The gene calls are TRBV19 and TRBJ1-1, with a possible D match to TRBD1 (6 bases). Germline V CDR1 and CDR2: LNHDA, SQIVND (reference sequence). This CDR3 contains 18 residues. Trimming stripped 5 bases from V and 0 bases from J, with 22 bases between. CDR3 DNA: TGTGCCAGTAGTCCCTCCTCTCTTCGGGGGCTGGTGAACACTGAAGCTTTCTTT. Translation: CASSPSSLRGLVNTEAFF. The entire variable domain, with the rest obtained from reference TRBV19 and TRBJ1-1, is as follows: DGGITQSPKYLFRKEGQNVTLSCEQNLNHDAMYWYRQDPGQGLRLIYYSQIVNDFQKGDIAEGYSVSREKKESFPLTVTSAQKNPTAFYLCASSPSSLRGLVNTEAFFGQGTRLTVV.

The rearrangement joins TRBV7-9 to TRBJ1-3; 7 nucleotides agree with TRBD1. Germline V gene lookup returns CDR1 SEHNR and CDR2 FQNEAQ (reference sequence). Trimming at V came to 5 bases and at J to 1 base, leaving 8 bases not matched to a gene. The CDR3 extends over 16 amino acids. CDR3 sequence (DNA): TGTGCCAGCAGCAGGAGGGGGCTGGGGTCTGGAAACACCATATATTTT. This translates into CASSRRGLGSGNTIYF.

The V call is TRBV19, the J call TRBJ2-2; the match to TRBD2 covers 12 bases. The CDR3 contains 17 residues. Germline assignment: CDR1 LNHDA and CDR2 SQIVND (reference sequence). V was pared by 2 bases and J by 3 bases, with 4 bases of the junction left unmatched. CDR3 in amino acids: CASSILAGGPDTGELFF. The CDR3 coding sequence is TGTGCCAGTAGTATACTAGCGGGAGGGCCCGACACCGGGGAGCTGTTTTTT.

V and J are TRBV30 and TRBJ1-2; 7 bases agree with TRBD1. The CDR3 has 15 amino acids. J lost 2 bases, V lost 5 bases, and 11 bases had no gene match. Germline values: CDR1 GTSNPN, CDR2 SVGIG (reference sequence). The DNA for the CDR3 is TGTGCCTGGCTGCCCCGGACAGGTAGAAACTATGGCTACACCTTC. It codes for CAWLPRTGRNYGYTF.

V and J are TRBV9 and TRBJ1-1; 9 bases are shared with TRBD1. Germline V gene data show CDR1 as SGDLS and CDR2 as YYNGEE. Trimming cost V 4 bases and J 12 bases; bases outside gene matches: 10. The length of the CDR3 is 13 residues. The CDR3 DNA is TGTGCCAGCAGCCCCGGGTGGACAGGGGTTCCTTTCTTT. Protein: CASSPGWTGVPFF.

This sequence joins TRBV6-5 and TRBJ2-1; 7 positions agree with TRBD1. This CDR3 has 12 amino acids. V lost 5 bases, J lost 10 bases, and 5 bases stayed unmatched. Germline V gene sequence: CDR1 MNHEY, CDR2 SVGAGI. CDR3 loop: CASSTTGVEQFF. CDR3 in DNA: TGTGCCAGCAGTACCACAGGGGTCGAGCAGTTCTTC.

This sequence joins TRBV29-1 and TRBJ2-5, with 11 bases lining up with TRBD2. The J call is in doubt because the DNA end fits TRBJ2-7 better. The V gene's germline CDR1 is SQVTM and CDR2 ANQGSEA. This CDR3 comprises 19 residues. The CDR3 DNA follows: TGCAGCGTACTAAAACTATCTAGCGGGAGGTTAACCCCCCATTACGAGCAGTACTTC. Protein: CSVLKLSSGRLTPHYEQYF.

The chain combines TRBV9 with TRBJ2-1, with 9 nucleotides matching TRBD2. J was trimmed by 12 bases and V by 3 bases; bases with no gene match: 16. The CDR3 loop spans 16 amino acids. Germline V gene sequence: CDR1 SGDLS, CDR2 YYNGEE. Here the CDR3 reads CASSALSGRNSMRQFF. The CDR3 coding sequence is TGTGCCAGCAGCGCCCTTAGCGGGAGAAATTCAATGAGGCAGTTCTTC.

The genes are TRBV6-5 and TRBJ1-2; no definite D call. The CDR3 runs to 15 residues. The V end was cut by 6 bases, the J end by 4 bases, with 18 bases between. The germline gives CDR1 MNHEY, CDR2 SVGAGI. The CDR3 protein is CASSPLRRDSYGYTF. The CDR3 DNA reads TGTGCCAGCAGCCCCCTCAGGAGGGATTCCTATGGCTACACCTTC.

The rearrangement uses TRBV7-9 and TRBJ1-3; D remains unclear. The CDR3 length is 14 residues. The V gene lost 1 base and the J gene lost 4 bases, with 8 bases spanning the gap. Germline V lookup: CDR1 SEHNR, CDR2 FQNEAQ (reference sequence). The chain's CDR3 is CASSLGLGGNTIYF. The CDR3, as DNA: TGTGCCAGCAGCTTAGGTTTGGGCGGAAACACCATATATTTT.

CDR3 sequence: CASSPREGKNTEAFF. In DNA form, the CDR3 reads TGTGCCAGCTCACCACGGGAGGGGAAGAACACTGAAGCTTTCTTT. This chain links TRBV18 with TRBJ1-1, with D possibly being TRBD1 (5 bases). Trimming shortened V by 1 base and J by 1 base, and 10 bases separated the two germline ends. The CDR3 spans 15 residues. Germline V gene sequence: CDR1 KGHSH, CDR2 LQKENI. Drawing the rest from reference TRBV18 and TRBJ1-1, the complete variable domain is NAGVMQNPRHLVRRRGQEARLRCSPMKGHSHVYWYRQLPEEGLKFMVYLQKENIIDESGMPKERFSAEFPKEGPSILRIQQVVRGDSAAYFCASSPREGKNTEAFFGQGTRLTVV.